This T cell receptor beta chain appears in the sequencing data of a study of regulatory T cells in long-lasting Graves disease. Building of the TCR beta libraries involved iRepertoire HTBI primers and Arm-PCR of CDR3 regions. One entry per CDR3 protein, called by TCRdb with MiXCR from the multiplex PCR reads. The sample comprises around 500,000 distinct CDR3 sequences, around 12% of which are singletons, and almost 9% rests with the top ten. This clonotype was counted a few times. Germline CDR1 and CDR2: SNHLY and FYNNEI. The V and J ends lost 11 bases and 4 bases, in that order; junction bases with no gene match: 12. The CDR3 runs to 16 residues. Sample time point: newly diagnosed GD, antithyroid drugs for less than 3 months. After RNA was extracted from PBMCs, the TCR library was made from it. This same sample was also part of a study on T cells in Graves' hyperthyroidism and ophthalmopathy. This second study says: Patients with ophthalmopathy were separated from those with stable hyperthyroidism by a 13 V-J model.

This TCR was sampled from a woman aged 25 to 45 with Graves disease. The chain carries TRBV2 and TRBJ2-2; 11 bases match TRBD2. Sample: peripheral blood mononuclear cells (PBMCs), taken at new diagnosis, from a patient treated with antithyroid drugs. This chain's CDR3 is CAGGNSGRGGTGELFF. CDR3 sequence (DNA): TGTGCCGGGGGTAATAGCGGGAGGGGAGGCACCGGGGAGCTGTTTTTT.